Listed here are 31 T cell receptor beta chains from one sample, sequenced in a study of vaccination and CD4 T cells after COVID-19. Treatment here: approximately 9-day PBMC culture with coronavirus spike peptide pools or control peptides (ViraFEST assay). The Oncomine TCR Beta short-read assay was applied to DNA of cultured CD4+ T cells. MiXCR, applied by TCRdb to the PCR reads, yields one record per CDR3 protein. Of about 10,000 distinct CDR3 sequences in the sample, around 58% are singletons; the top ten hold about a third. No cognate antigen is known for these TCRs. Sequences were obtained from CD4+ T cells from blood, cultured in vitro. These receptors all come from a human donor who had recovered from COVID-19.

J is TRBJ2-7 and V is TRBV4-2; D uncertain. V shed 1 base and J shed 6 bases, with 16 bases lying between them. CDR3 length: 15 residues. In germline, CDR1 is LGHNA, CDR2 YNFKEQ. CDR3 sequence (DNA): TGTGCCAGCAGCCAAGCTCTTGCAGAGAGGCCCGAGCAGTACTTC. Translated, it gives CASSQALAERPEQYF.

The CDR3 bases are TGTGCCAGCAGTTTTAGGGTGGAGGGAAATGGCTACACCTTC. Protein: CASSFRVEGNGYTF. This sequence joins TRBV12-3 or TRBV12-4 and TRBJ1-2; D unresolved. Deletions cut 3 bases from V and 6 bases from J, with 14 bases between. This CDR3 contains 14 residues.

This chain uses TRBV20-1 with TRBJ1-1; possible D gene TRBD1, 6 bases. Germline values: CDR1 DFQATT, CDR2 SNEGSKA (reference sequence). The V end was cut by 4 bases, the J end by 11 bases, with 17 bases between. This CDR3 has 12 amino acids. CDR3 in amino acids: CSATKGGDLAFF. The CDR3 nucleotides read TGCAGTGCTACCAAAGGGGGTGACTTGGCTTTCTTT.

The V gene is TRBV11-3, the J gene TRBJ1-6; D is perhaps TRBD1 (6 bases). Germline V gene data show CDR1 as SGHNT and CDR2 as YENEEA. The CDR3 consists of 14 residues. With 2 bases removed from V and 6 bases from J, the gap between germline ends came to 8 bases. The CDR3 is CASSLRTANSPLHF. The CDR3, as DNA: TGTGCCAGCAGCTTACGGACAGCTAATTCACCCCTCCACTTT.

V gene TRBV19 combines with J gene TRBJ1-3; TRBD1 is a possible D gene (6 bases). Trimming removed 8 bases at V and 7 bases at J, with 21 bases between. This CDR3 contains 15 residues. Germline V lookup: CDR1 LNHDA, CDR2 SQIVND (reference sequence). The CDR3 sequence: CASSSTGSLGNTIYF. In DNA, the CDR3 is TGTGCCAGTTCCTCAACAGGGTCTCTTGGTAACACCATATATTTT.

The CDR3: CASSPGQGGNQPQHF. CDR3 nucleotide sequence: TGTGCCAGCAGTCCGGGACAGGGTGGCAATCAGCCCCAGCATTTT. The V gene is TRBV2, the J gene TRBJ1-5; 9 bases align to TRBD1. Trimming took 5 bases from V and 2 from J; bases not matched to a gene: 4. In germline, CDR1 is SNHLY, CDR2 FYNNEI. The CDR3 covers 15 residues.

This rearrangement joins TRBV11-2 to TRBJ2-2; D possibly matches TRBD1 or TRBD2 (5 bases each). The germline V gene encodes CDR1 SGHAT and CDR2 FQNNGV. The V end lost 4 bases, the J end lost 1 base, and 13 bases lay between the germline ends. CDR3 size: 16 residues. The CDR3 reads CASSSLLGENTGELFF. The CDR3 DNA sequence: TGTGCCAGCAGCTCCTTACTAGGGGAGAACACCGGGGAGCTGTTTTTT.

This sequence joins TRBV10-2 and TRBJ1-1; D is uncertain. V was cut by 6 bases and J by 4 bases, with 9 bases left in between. This CDR3 comprises 12 residues. Germline V lookup: CDR1 WSHSY, CDR2 SAAADI. CDR3 sequence: CASRRTGTEAFF. The CDR3 region has the DNA TGCGCCAGCAGACGGACGGGCACTGAAGCTTTCTTT.

This chain uses TRBV2 with TRBJ2-3; 11 bases map to TRBD2. Germline values: CDR1 SNHLY, CDR2 FYNNEI. The V segment lost 6 bases and the J segment 1 base; nucleotides outside the gene matches: 6. The CDR3 runs to 16 residues. CDR3 protein: CASRALAGVRTDTQYF. Here the CDR3 DNA reads TGTGCCAGCAGGGCACTAGCGGGAGTTCGCACAGATACGCAGTATTTT.

Comments on this clonotype: Germline is not matched at one junction end, which may reflect a read error. The chain carries TRBV19 and TRBJ1-2; D may be TRBD1 (6 bases). Germline V gene data show CDR1 as LNHDA and CDR2 as SQIVND (reference sequence). The CDR3 covers 16 residues. The CDR3 here is CTSSPSPKGGFYGYTF. DNA of the CDR3: TGTACCAGTAGTCCGAGCCCGAAAGGGGGGTTCTATGGCTACACCTTC.

The chain joins TRBV20-1 to TRBJ2-2, with 7 bases identical to TRBD2. The CDR3 length is 15 residues. CDR1 DFQATT and CDR2 SNEGSKA come from the germline V gene (reference sequence). V was pared by 5 bases and J by 0 bases, with 6 bases of the junction left unmatched. The CDR3, as DNA: TGCAGTGCTCCTAAGGGAGGGGCGAACACCGGGGAGCTGTTTTTT. Translating gives CSAPKGGANTGELFF.

This clonotype was seen only a few times. This chain links TRBV19 with TRBJ1-1, with TRBD1 identical over 7 bases. J lost 4 bases, V lost 8 bases, and 13 bases had no gene match. From germline, CDR1 is LNHDA and CDR2 SQIVND (reference sequence). The CDR3 spans 15 residues. The CDR3 sequence: CASRKGGSRVTEAFF. In nucleotides, the CDR3 is TGTGCCAGTCGAAAAGGGGGCAGTAGGGTCACTGAAGCTTTCTTT. Together with reference TRBV19 and TRBJ1-1, the CDR3 gives the full variable domain: DGGITQSPKYLFRKEGQNVTLSCEQNLNHDAMYWYRQDPGQGLRLIYYSQIVNDFQKGDIAEGYSVSREKKESFPLTVTSAQKNPTAFYLCASRKGGSRVTEAFFGQGTRLTVV.

The gene calls are TRBV7-2 and TRBJ2-1; D possibly corresponds to TRBD1 (6 bases). The V end lost 3 bases, the J end lost 8 bases, and 17 bases lay between the germline ends. The CDR3 spans 15 residues. The V gene's germline CDR1 is SGHTA and CDR2 FQGNSA. The CDR3 reads CASSLGDTRVDEQFF. CDR3 nucleotide sequence: TGTGCCAGCAGCTTGGGGGACACGCGAGTCGATGAGCAGTTCTTC. The whole variable domain, filled in from reference TRBV7-2 and TRBJ2-1, reads GAGVSQSPSNKVTEKGKDVELRCDPISGHTALYWYRQSLGQGLEFLIYFQGNSAPDKSGLPSDRFSAERTGGSVSTLTIQRTQQEDSAVYLCASSLGDTRVDEQFFGPGTRLTVL.

The chain employs TRBV12-3 or TRBV12-4 and TRBJ2-2, with D possibly being TRBD2 (5 bases). The V gene lost 3 bases and the J gene lost 3 bases, with 14 bases spanning the gap. This CDR3 has 16 residues. The CDR3 reads CASSFGPGLYTGELFF. CDR3 nucleotides: TGTGCCAGCAGTTTTGGGCCCGGACTTTACACCGGGGAGCTGTTTTTT.

This clonotype was observed a few times. This chain connects TRBV6-5 to TRBJ2-3, with D uncertain. The CDR3 totals 14 residues. V was pared by 2 bases and J by 0 bases, with 6 bases between. Germline V CDR1 and CDR2: MNHEY, SVGAGI. CDR3 in amino acids: CASSYGISTDTQYF. CDR3 sequence (DNA): TGTGCCAGCAGTTACGGGATTAGCACAGATACGCAGTATTTT.

This chain connects TRBV30 to TRBJ1-2; D gene unclear. Germline V gene sequence: CDR1 GTSNPN, CDR2 SVGIG (reference sequence). V was trimmed by 0 bases and J by 2 bases, leaving 7 bases between them. The CDR3 is 13 amino acids. The CDR3 DNA is TGTGCCTGGAGTGTTCTGAGCAACTATGGCTACACCTTC. Translation gives CAWSVLSNYGYTF.

This clonotype was counted a few times. The chain employs TRBV24-1 and TRBJ2-5; D unclear. The V and J ends lost 5 bases and 5 bases respectively, with 11 bases between them. Per the germline V gene, CDR1 is KGHDR and CDR2 is SFDVKD. The CDR3 has 13 residues. CDR3 sequence (DNA): TGTGCCACCAGTGGGAAACTGGCCGAGACCCAGTACTTC. This encodes CATSGKLAETQYF.

The J gene is TRBJ2-1, the V gene TRBV10-3, with 8 bases lining up with TRBD2. The CDR3 has 16 residues. The germline CDR1 and CDR2 sequences are ENHRY and SYGVKD. The V gene end was trimmed by 4 bases and the J gene end by 4 bases; junction bases not matched to a gene: 9. The CDR3 coding sequence is TGTGCCATCAGTGTTAGTGGGGCGGGGGGATACAATGAGCAGTTCTTC. This sequence encodes CAISVSGAGGYNEQFF.

This clonotype was seen a handful of times. The chain combines TRBV20-1 with TRBJ2-3, with a weak D call TRBD2 (6 bases). The CDR3 runs to 13 residues. Trimming took off 6 bases at V and 2 bases at J, with 12 bases between the two ends. Per germline, CDR1 DFQATT and CDR2 SNEGSKA (reference sequence). CDR3 sequence (DNA): TGCAGTGCCTGGGACTTGATCACAGATACGCAGTATTTT. It encodes CSAWDLITDTQYF.

The chain uses TRBV19 and TRBJ1-5, with 7 bases that match TRBD1. The germline gives CDR1 LNHDA, CDR2 SQIVND (reference sequence). Trimming cost V 9 bases and J 2 bases; bases outside gene matches: 10. The CDR3 length is 15 residues. Here the CDR3 DNA reads TGTGCCAGCGATCCAGGGGGGATGGGCAATCAGCCCCAGCATTTT. This codes for CASDPGGMGNQPQHF.

The genes are TRBV20-1 and TRBJ2-3; perhaps TRBD2 as D (5 bases). CDR1 DFQATT and CDR2 SNEGSKA come from the germline V gene (reference sequence). The CDR3 loop spans 18 amino acids. The V and J ends lost 5 bases and 5 bases respectively, with 29 bases between them. Here the CDR3 reads CSALLLDASGPLGDTQYF. The DNA of the CDR3 is TGCAGTGCTCTACTCCTAGATGCCAGCGGACCCTTGGGAGATACGCAGTATTTT.

This clonotype has just a few counts. The rearrangement joins TRBV20-1 to TRBJ1-5; 11 positions match TRBD1. This CDR3 is 16 amino acids long. Germline CDR1 reads DFQATT; CDR2 reads SNEGSKA (reference sequence). The V gene end was trimmed by 1 base and the J gene end by 3 bases; junction bases not matched to a gene: 5. In nucleotides, the CDR3 is TGCAGTGCTAGAGCACCCGGACAGGGGGCCAATCAGCCCCAGCATTTT. This translates into CSARAPGQGANQPQHF.

The chain recombines TRBV19 with TRBJ1-5, with TRBD1 matching over 10 bases. Germline trimming cut 11 bases from V and 5 bases from J; bases unmatched to any gene: 6. The germline gives CDR1 LNHDA, CDR2 SQIVND (reference sequence). The CDR3 length is 13 residues. As DNA, the CDR3 is TGTGCCGCCGACAGGGGGCGCGATCAGCCCCAGCATTTT. Its protein is CAADRGRDQPQHF.

V gene TRBV20-1 combines with J gene TRBJ2-5, with D tentatively TRBD1 (5 bases). This CDR3 is built from 14 residues. The V end was cut by 5 bases, the J end by 2 bases, with 15 bases between. Germline V gives CDR1 DFQATT, CDR2 SNEGSKA (reference sequence). The CDR3 sequence is CSALERTRQETQYF. The CDR3, as DNA: TGCAGTGCTCTAGAAAGGACAAGGCAAGAGACCCAGTACTTC.

V is TRBV7-9 and J is TRBJ1-6; D is uncertain. Trimming took 5 bases from V and 7 from J, leaving 9 bases between them. The CDR3 has 13 amino acids. Germline assignment: CDR1 SEHNR and CDR2 FQNEAQ (reference sequence). DNA for the CDR3: TGTGCCAGCAGCCCCCTTGGGAATTCACCCCTCCACTTT. Protein sequence: CASSPLGNSPLHF.

This chain uses TRBV19 with TRBJ2-1; D is perhaps TRBD1 (6 bases). Germline lookup yields CDR1 LNHDA and CDR2 SQIVND (reference sequence). This CDR3 is 17 amino acids long. Trimming took off 5 bases at V and 1 base at J, with 18 bases between the two ends. CDR3 nucleotides: TGTGCCAGTAGTGAGGGGGACCTTCTAGGGTCCTACAATGAGCAGTTCTTC. Its translation is CASSEGDLLGSYNEQFF.

V and J are TRBV18 and TRBJ2-3, with 7 bases fitting TRBD1. This CDR3 has 14 residues. Germline CDR1 KGHSH, CDR2 LQKENI. V dropped 2 bases and J dropped 6; count of bases not matched to a gene: 5. This CDR3 reads CASSPKTGQDTQYF. CDR3 coding DNA: TGTGCCAGCTCACCAAAGACAGGGCAGGATACGCAGTATTTT.

This chain uses TRBV7-9 with TRBJ1-1, with 10 bases identical to TRBD1. CDR3 length: 15 residues. Trimming took 3 bases from V and 5 from J; bases not matched to a gene: 6. Germline-derived CDR1 and CDR2 are SEHNR and FQNEAQ (reference sequence). The CDR3 protein is CASSFSTGGYTEAFF. DNA of the CDR3: TGTGCCAGCAGCTTCTCGACAGGGGGCTATACTGAAGCTTTCTTT.

The V call is TRBV24-1, the J call TRBJ2-5, with 10 bases that match TRBD2. The germline CDR1 and CDR2 sequences are KGHDR and SFDVKD. The CDR3 is made up of 14 amino acids. J lost 5 bases, V lost 1 base, and 0 bases had no gene match. CDR3 sequence: CATSDLAGGETQYF. The CDR3 coding sequence is TGTGCCACCAGTGATTTAGCGGGAGGGGAGACCCAGTACTTC.

This clonotype was recorded a few times. The CDR3 DNA sequence: TGCAGTGCTTCTGGTGGGACCCAAAGGCCACCCCTCCACTTT. As protein: CSASGGTQRPPLHF. The gene calls are TRBV20-1 and TRBJ1-6; the D gene is possibly TRBD1 (5 bases). Germline V gene lookup returns CDR1 DFQATT and CDR2 SNEGSKA (reference sequence). Between the trimmed V and J ends, which lost 5 bases and 11 bases, there was a span of 19 bases. This CDR3 has 14 amino acids.

Concerning this clonotype itself: Germline is not matched at one junction end, which may reflect a read error. The gene calls are TRBV19 and TRBJ2-7; 9 bases map to TRBD1. CDR3 size: 16 residues. CDR1 and CDR2 (germline): LNHDA, SQIVND (reference sequence). The CDR3: CASSRTGGAAIYEQYF. The CDR3 bases are TGTGCCAGTAGTAGAACAGGGGGCGCCGCGATCTACGAGCAGTACTTT.